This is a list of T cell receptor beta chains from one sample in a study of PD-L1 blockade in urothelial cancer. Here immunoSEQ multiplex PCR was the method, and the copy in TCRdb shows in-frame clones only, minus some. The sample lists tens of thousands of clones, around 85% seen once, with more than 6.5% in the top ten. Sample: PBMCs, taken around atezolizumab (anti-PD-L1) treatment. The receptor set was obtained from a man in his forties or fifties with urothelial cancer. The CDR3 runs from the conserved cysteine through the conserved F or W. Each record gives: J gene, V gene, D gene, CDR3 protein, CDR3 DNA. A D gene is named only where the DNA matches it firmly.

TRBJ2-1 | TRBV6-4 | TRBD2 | CASSLIAGEGGEQFF | TGTGCCAGCAGCCTAATAGCGGGAGAAGGGGGTGAGCAGTTCTTC
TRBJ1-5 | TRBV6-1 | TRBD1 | CASSETQGISNQPQHF | TGTGCCAGCAGTGAAACACAGGGGATAAGCAATCAGCCCCAGCATTTT
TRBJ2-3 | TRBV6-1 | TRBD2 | CAATLAATDTQYF | TGTGCCGCCACACTAGCGGCGACAGATACGCAGTATTTT
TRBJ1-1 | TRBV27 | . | CASRSRQNSEAFF | TGTGCCAGCAGATCAAGACAGAATTCTGAAGCTTTCTTT
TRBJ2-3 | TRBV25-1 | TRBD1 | CASSSGTGVSTDTQYF | TGTGCCAGCAGTTCCGGGACAGGGGTCTCCACAGATACGCAGTATTTT
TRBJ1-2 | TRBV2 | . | CASTPDRNYGYTF | TGTGCCAGCACCCCGGACAGAAACTATGGCTACACCTTC
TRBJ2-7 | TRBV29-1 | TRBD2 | CSVRGTSGDSYEQYF | TGCAGCGTCCGTGGAACTAGCGGGGACTCCTACGAGCAGTACTTC
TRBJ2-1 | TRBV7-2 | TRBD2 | CASSFLRTSGSSYNEQFF | TGTGCCAGCAGCTTCCTCCGGACTAGCGGGTCCTCCTACAATGAGCAGTTCTTC
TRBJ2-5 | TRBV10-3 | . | CAISETGMAQETQYF | TGTGCCATCAGTGAGACAGGGATGGCCCAAGAGACCCAGTACTTC
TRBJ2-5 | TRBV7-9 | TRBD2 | CASSDRALGGKTQYF | TGTGCCAGCAGCGACCGAGCCCTCGGGGGGAAGACCCAGTACTTC
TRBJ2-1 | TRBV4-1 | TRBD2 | CASSQVAGGSSYNEQFF | TGCGCCAGCAGCCAAGTAGCGGGAGGAAGCTCCTACAATGAGCAGTTCTTC
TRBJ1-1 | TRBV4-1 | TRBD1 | CASSGSPLQGGSTEAFF | TGCGCCAGCAGCGGATCGCCGTTACAGGGGGGGAGCACTGAAGCTTTCTTT
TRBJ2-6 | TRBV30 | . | CAWSSQGQRANVLTF | TGTGCCTGGAGCAGTCAGGGGCAAAGGGCCAACGTCCTGACTTTC
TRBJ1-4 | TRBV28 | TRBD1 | CASSLPSDRENEKLFF | TGTGCCAGCAGTTTACCCTCGGACAGGGAGAATGAAAAACTGTTTTTT
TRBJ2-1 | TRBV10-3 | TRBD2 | CAISREANEQFF | TGTGCCATCTCTCGGGAGGCGAATGAGCAGTTCTTC
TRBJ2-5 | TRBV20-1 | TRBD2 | CSATGGETQYF | TGCAGTGCTACGGGGGGAGAGACCCAGTACTTC
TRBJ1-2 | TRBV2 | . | CASSEAHRRRNYGYTF | TGTGCCAGCAGTGAAGCGCATCGGAGGCGGAACTATGGCTACACCTTC